Sequencing of this T cell receptor beta chain was carried out in a study of CD8+ T cells in alopecia areata. Study conclusions and caveats: Shared TCR sequences were less clear between patients than in mice, possibly partly from HLA diversity. Alphabeta T cells residing in normal skin are also sequenced in scalp samples. Researchers report lesional scalp, most notably alopecia totalis/universalis, outstripped normal scalp in clonality.

V gave up 2 bases and J gave up 0 bases, with 14 bases separating them. This CDR3 comprises 16 residues. Cell sorting on a FACSAria was used to separate CD4+ and CD8+ T cells from the PBMCs. After isolation, RNA underwent reverse transcription to generate cDNA as the sequencing template. Repertoires were generated with immunoSEQ multiplex PCR, while TCRdb's copy carries only in-frame clones and drops some. This sample has about 120,000 clones, with 35% to 40% found just once. A note on this clone: What it binds is not known.

V is TRBV23-1 and J is TRBJ2-7, with D tentatively TRBD1 or TRBD2 (5 bases each). TRBV23-1 is an open reading frame whose function is uncertain. The source is a human donor with alopecia areata. Sequencing was performed on CD4+ T cells sorted from blood. The CDR3 DNA sequence: TGCGCCAGCAGTCAAGCCCCACCAGGGAGCTCCTACGAGCAGTACTTC. Translated, it gives CASSQAPPGSSYEQYF.